This TCR beta chain was identified during a study of graft-versus-host responses after intestinal transplantation. Whole-study context: Recipients had multivisceral, liver-intestinal, or isolated intestinal transplants. The study's findings and limits: Marrow from the recipient contained GvH clones, some of which had appeared first in ileum or blood.

As regards this clone: Its matching antigen is unknown.

The method was immunoSEQ multiplex PCR; TCRdb's version includes in-frame clones alone and lacks a portion of them. The profile shows 20,000 to 30,000 clones, around 85% of them singletons. Material: PBMCs, obtained around 460 days after intestinal transplant. The receptor was isolated from a human patient who received an intestinal transplant, so some T cells may come from the graft donor.

The CDR3: CATRGGSGLVETQYF. In DNA, the CDR3 is TGTGCCACCCGAGGGGGTAGCGGGCTTGTAGAGACCCAGTACTTC. The chain carries TRBV15 and TRBJ2-5, with D possibly being TRBD2 (7 bases). V was shortened by 8 bases and J by 4 bases, with 20 bases between the two germline ends. The CDR3 spans 15 residues. Germline V gene data show CDR1 as LNHNV and CDR2 as YYDKDF (reference sequence).